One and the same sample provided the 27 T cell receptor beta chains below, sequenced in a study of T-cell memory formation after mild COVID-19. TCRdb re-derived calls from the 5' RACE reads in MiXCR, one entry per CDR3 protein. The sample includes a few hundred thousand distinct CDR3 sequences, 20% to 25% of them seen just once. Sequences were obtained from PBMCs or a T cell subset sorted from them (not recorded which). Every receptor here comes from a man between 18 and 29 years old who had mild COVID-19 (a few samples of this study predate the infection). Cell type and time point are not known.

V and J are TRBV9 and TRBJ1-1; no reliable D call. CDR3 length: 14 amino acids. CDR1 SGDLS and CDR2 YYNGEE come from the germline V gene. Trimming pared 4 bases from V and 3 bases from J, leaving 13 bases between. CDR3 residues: CASSPWDGDTEAFF. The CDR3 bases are TGTGCCAGCAGCCCCTGGGATGGGGACACTGAAGCTTTCTTT.

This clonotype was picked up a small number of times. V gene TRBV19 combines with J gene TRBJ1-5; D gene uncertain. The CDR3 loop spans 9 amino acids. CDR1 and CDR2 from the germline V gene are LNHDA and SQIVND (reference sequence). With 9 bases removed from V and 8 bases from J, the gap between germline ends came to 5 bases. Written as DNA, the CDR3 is TGTGCCAGCGCCGAGCCCCAGCATTTT. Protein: CASAEPQHF.

This CDR3 reads CASSIHRGAETQYF. CDR3 nucleotides: TGCGCCAGCAGCATACACAGGGGCGCGGAGACCCAGTACTTC. The chain recombines TRBV5-1 with TRBJ2-5; 7 bases line up with TRBD1. V lost 4 bases to trimming and J lost 5 bases; unmatched junction nucleotides: 8. The CDR3 has 14 amino acids. Germline loops: CDR1 SGHRS, CDR2 YFSETQ.

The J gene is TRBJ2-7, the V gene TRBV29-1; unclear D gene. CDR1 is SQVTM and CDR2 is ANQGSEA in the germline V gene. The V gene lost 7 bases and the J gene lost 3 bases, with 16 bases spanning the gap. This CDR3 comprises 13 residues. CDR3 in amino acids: CSASPGIGYEQYF. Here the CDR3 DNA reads TGCAGCGCCTCCCCTGGGATAGGCTACGAGCAGTACTTC.

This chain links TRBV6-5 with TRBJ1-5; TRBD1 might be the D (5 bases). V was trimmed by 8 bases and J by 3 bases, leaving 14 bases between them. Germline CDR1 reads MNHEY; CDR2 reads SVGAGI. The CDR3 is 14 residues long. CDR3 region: CASGLTENNQPQHF. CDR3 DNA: TGTGCCAGCGGACTGACAGAGAACAATCAGCCCCAGCATTTT.

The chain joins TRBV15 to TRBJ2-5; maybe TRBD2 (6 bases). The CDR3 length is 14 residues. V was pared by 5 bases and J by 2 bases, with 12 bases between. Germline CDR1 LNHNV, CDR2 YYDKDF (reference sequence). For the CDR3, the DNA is TGTGCCACCAGCCCCCGGACTACGCAAGAGACCCAGTACTTC. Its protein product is CATSPRTTQETQYF.

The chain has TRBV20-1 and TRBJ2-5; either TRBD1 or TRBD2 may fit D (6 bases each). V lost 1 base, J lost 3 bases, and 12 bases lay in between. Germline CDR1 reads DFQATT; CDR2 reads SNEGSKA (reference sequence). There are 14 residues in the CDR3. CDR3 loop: CSARGGDTKETQYF. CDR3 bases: TGCAGTGCTAGAGGGGGGGACACCAAAGAGACCCAGTACTTC.

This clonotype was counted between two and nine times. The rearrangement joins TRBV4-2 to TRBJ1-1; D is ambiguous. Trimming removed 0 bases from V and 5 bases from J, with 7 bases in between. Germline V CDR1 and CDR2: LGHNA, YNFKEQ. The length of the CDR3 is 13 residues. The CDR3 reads CASSQDLRTEAFF. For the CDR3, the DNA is TGTGCCAGCAGCCAAGATTTAAGGACTGAAGCTTTCTTT.

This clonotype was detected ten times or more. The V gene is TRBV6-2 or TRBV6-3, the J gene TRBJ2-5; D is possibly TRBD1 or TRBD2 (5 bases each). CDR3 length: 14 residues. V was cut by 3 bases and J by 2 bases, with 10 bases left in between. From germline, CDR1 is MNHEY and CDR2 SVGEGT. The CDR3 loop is CASSYGWGQETQYF. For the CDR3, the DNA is TGTGCCAGCAGTTATGGATGGGGGCAAGAGACCCAGTACTTC.

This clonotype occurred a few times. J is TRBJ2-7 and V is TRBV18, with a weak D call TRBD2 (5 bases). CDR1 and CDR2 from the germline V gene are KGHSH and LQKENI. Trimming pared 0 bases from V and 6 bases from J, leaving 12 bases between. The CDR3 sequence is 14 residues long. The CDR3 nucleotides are TGTGCCAGCTCACCACCGAGGACTCCGGGCGAGCAGTACTTC. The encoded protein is CASSPPRTPGEQYF.

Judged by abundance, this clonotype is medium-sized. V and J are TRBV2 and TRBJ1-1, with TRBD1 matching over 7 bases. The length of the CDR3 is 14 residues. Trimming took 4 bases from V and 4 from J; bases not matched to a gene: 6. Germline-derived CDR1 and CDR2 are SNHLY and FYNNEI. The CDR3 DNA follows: TGTGCCAGCAGTGGCAGACAGGGTAGCACTGAAGCTTTCTTT. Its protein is CASSGRQGSTEAFF.

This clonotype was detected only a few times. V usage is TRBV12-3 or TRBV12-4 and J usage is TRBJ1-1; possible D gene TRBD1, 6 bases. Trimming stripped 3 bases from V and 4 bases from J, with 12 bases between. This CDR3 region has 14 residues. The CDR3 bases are TGTGCCAGCAGTTTGCCCGGGGGGCTCACTGAAGCTTTCTTT. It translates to CASSLPGGLTEAFF.

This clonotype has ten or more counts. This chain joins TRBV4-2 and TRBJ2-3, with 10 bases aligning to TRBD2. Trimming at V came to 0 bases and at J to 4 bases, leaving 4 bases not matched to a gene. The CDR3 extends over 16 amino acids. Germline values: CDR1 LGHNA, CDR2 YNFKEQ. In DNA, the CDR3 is TGTGCCAGCAGCCAAGATCAGCGGGGGGGCCCAGATACGCAGTATTTT. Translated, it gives CASSQDQRGGPDTQYF.

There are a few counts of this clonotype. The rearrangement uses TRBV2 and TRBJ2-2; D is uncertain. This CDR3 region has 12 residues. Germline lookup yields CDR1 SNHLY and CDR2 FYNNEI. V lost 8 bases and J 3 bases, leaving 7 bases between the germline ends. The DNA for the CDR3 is TGTGCCAGCCGGGTCTACACCGGGGAGCTGTTTTTT. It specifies CASRVYTGELFF.

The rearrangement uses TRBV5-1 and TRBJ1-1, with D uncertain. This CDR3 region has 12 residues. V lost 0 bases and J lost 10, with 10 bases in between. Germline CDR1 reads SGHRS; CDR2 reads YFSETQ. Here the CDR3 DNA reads TGCGCCAGCAGCTTGGATAGGATCGTAGCTTTCTTT. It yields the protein CASSLDRIVAFF.

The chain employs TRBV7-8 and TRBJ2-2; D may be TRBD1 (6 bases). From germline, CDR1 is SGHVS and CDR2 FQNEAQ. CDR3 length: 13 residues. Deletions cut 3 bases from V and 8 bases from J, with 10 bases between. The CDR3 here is CASSFQGLGELFF. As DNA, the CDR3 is TGTGCCAGCAGCTTTCAGGGGTTGGGGGAGCTGTTTTTT. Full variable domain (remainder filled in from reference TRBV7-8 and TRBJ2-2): GAGVSQSPRYKVAKRGQDVALRCDPISGHVSLFWYQQALGQGPEFLTYFQNEAQLDKSGLPSDRFFAERPEGSVSTLKIQRTQQEDSAVYLCASSFQGLGELFFGEGSRLTVL.

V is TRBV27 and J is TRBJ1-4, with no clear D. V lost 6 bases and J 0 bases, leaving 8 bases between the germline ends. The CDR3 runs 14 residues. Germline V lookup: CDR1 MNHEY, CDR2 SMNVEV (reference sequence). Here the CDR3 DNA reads TGTGCCAGCAGCGGCGTTGCAACTAATGAAAAACTGTTTTTT. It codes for CASSGVATNEKLFF.

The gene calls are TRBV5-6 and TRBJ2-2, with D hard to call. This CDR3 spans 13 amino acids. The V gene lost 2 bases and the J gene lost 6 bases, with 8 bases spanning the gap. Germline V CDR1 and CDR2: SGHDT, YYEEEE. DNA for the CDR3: TGTGCCAGCAGCTTCTGGTCCTCCGGGGAGCTGTTTTTT. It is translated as CASSFWSSGELFF.

Here the CDR3 reads CASSNRPTPANTGELFF. The CDR3 DNA reads as TGTGCCAGCAGCAACCGCCCGACTCCTGCGAACACCGGGGAGCTGTTTTTT. The chain has TRBV6-2 or TRBV6-3 and TRBJ2-2; unclear D gene. CDR3 length: 17 residues. The V end was cut by 6 bases, the J end by 0 bases, with 17 bases between. Looked up from germline, CDR1 is MNHEY and CDR2 is SVGEGT.

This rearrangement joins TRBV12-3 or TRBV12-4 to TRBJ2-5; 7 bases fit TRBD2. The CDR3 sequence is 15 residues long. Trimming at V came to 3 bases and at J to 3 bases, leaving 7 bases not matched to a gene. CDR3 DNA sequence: TGTGCCAGCAGTTTTAGAGCGGGAAACGAAGAGACCCAGTACTTC. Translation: CASSFRAGNEETQYF.

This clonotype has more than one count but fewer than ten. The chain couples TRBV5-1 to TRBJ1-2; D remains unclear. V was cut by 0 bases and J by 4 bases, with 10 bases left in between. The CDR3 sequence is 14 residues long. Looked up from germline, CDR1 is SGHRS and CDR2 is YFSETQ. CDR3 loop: CASSLASGSYGYTF. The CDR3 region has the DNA TGCGCCAGCAGCTTGGCGTCGGGAAGCTATGGCTACACCTTC.

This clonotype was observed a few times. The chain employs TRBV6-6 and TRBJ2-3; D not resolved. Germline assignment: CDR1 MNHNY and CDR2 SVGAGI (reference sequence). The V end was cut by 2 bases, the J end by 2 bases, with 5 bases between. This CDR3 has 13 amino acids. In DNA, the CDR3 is TGTGCCAGCAGTTACGGCAACACAGATACGCAGTATTTT. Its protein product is CASSYGNTDTQYF.

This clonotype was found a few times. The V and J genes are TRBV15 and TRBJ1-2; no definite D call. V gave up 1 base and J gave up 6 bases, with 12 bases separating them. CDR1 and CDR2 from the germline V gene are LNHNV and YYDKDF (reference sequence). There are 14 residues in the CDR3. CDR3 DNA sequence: TGTGCCACCAGCAGAGCAAGGGAACCGGATGGCTACACCTTC. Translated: CATSRAREPDGYTF.

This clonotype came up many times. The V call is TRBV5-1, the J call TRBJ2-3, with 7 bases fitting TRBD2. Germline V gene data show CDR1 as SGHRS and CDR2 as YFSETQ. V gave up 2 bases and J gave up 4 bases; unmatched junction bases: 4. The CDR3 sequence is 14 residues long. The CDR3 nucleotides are TGCGCCAGCAGCTTCCAAGCGGGGCCAGATACGCAGTATTTT. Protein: CASSFQAGPDTQYF.

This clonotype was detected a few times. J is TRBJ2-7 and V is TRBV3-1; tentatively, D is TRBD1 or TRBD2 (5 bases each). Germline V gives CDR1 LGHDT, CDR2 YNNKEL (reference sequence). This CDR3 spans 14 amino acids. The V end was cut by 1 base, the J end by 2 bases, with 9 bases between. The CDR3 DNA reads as TGTGCCAGCAGCCAAGGGACGGGACCCTACGAGCAGTACTTC. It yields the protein CASSQGTGPYEQYF.

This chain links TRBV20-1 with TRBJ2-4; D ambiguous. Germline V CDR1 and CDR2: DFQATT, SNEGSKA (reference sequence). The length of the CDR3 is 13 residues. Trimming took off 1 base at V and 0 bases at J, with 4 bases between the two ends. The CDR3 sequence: CSARGGAKNIQYF. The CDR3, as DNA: TGCAGTGCTAGAGGGGGAGCCAAAAACATTCAGTACTTC.

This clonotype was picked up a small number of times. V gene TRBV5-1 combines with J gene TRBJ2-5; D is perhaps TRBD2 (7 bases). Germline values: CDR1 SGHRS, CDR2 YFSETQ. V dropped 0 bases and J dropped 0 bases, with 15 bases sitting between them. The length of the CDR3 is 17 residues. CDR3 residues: CASSLAGEGVNQETQYF. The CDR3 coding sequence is TGCGCCAGCAGCTTGGCCGGGGAGGGGGTGAACCAAGAGACCCAGTACTTC.